The sequence of this T cell receptor beta chain was determined in a study of blood T cell repertoires in COVID-19. Study as a whole: Nucleic acid was either cDNA or gDNA, and it came from T cells, B-cell-depleted T cells, or PBMCs.

In the study's own analysis: Using reference gene primer amplification, nucleated cell counts were estimated. Sequencing was performed with immunoSEQ multiplex PCR; in TCRdb, only in-frame clones are kept and a portion is missing. That table gives V, J and clone size, and the DNA gave D and trimming. This sample yields 200,000 to 300,000 clones, of which 80% to 95% are seen a single time; 2% to 3% belongs to the top ten. CDR1 is SGHRS, CDR2 YFSETQ, per germline. The CDR3 is made up of 17 amino acids. V was clipped by 0 bases and J by 6 bases; unmatched bases: 8. The receptor was derived from a person aged 18 to 35 with COVID-19, enrolled during active disease. Sequencing was performed on peripheral blood. This chain connects TRBV5-1 to TRBJ2-2; 10 nucleotides align to TRBD2. CDR3 in DNA: TGCGCCAGCAGCTTGGAGCTAGCGGGAGTTAGTGCCGGGGAGCTGTTTTTT. This gives the protein CASSLELAGVSAGELFF.